The 30 T cell receptor beta chains listed next were all sequenced from one sample in a study of T cell changes during pregnancy in multiple sclerosis (dated by TCRdb to between 2017 and 2020). To prepare the library, the immunoSEQ multiplex PCR assay was applied. Drawn from immuneACCESS, this table holds only the in-frame rearrangements with V and J called that TCRdb kept. Clones are partly lost; checked studies trace under half to an unresolved V gene and leave the rest unexplained. The sample contains about 100,000 clones, about 92% of them found a single time. More than 0.95% of the sample is taken by the ten largest. Sequencing used peripheral blood, obtained in the second trimester of pregnancy. Receptor source: a female donor with multiple sclerosis, enrolled in a pregnancy study.

V usage is TRBV6-1 and J usage is TRBJ2-3; 7 nucleotides align to TRBD2. Germline values: CDR1 MNHNS, CDR2 SASEGT. The CDR3 is 13 residues long. Trimming cost V 4 bases and J 5 bases; bases outside gene matches: 3. The DNA for the CDR3 is TGTGCCAGCAGTGTGAGGGAGGGAGATACGCAGTATTTT. Residues: CASSVREGDTQYF.

The chain carries TRBV28 and TRBJ2-7; 13 bases line up with TRBD2. CDR3 size: 15 residues. In germline, CDR1 is MDHEN, CDR2 SYDVKM. J lost 3 bases, V lost 5 bases, and 4 bases had no gene match. In DNA, the CDR3 is TGTGCCAGCAGTGAACTAGCGGGAGGGCGCTACGAGCAGTACTTC. It specifies CASSELAGGRYEQYF.

This sequence joins TRBV18 and TRBJ2-7; 8 bases fit TRBD1. The CDR3 covers 15 residues. Looked up from germline, CDR1 is KGHSH and CDR2 is LQKENI. The V segment lost 3 bases and the J segment 6 bases; nucleotides outside the gene matches: 10. CDR3 sequence (DNA): TGTGCCAGCTCACCCAACAGGGGGGACGCACTCGAGCAGTACTTC. It codes for CASSPNRGDALEQYF.

The chain employs TRBV2 and TRBJ1-1, with D perhaps matching TRBD1 (5 bases). Germline loops: CDR1 SNHLY, CDR2 FYNNEI. The CDR3 contains 16 residues. The V end was cut by 6 bases, the J end by 2 bases, with 19 bases between. The DNA for the CDR3 is TGTGCCAGCAGCCGCCCGAAGGGAGGGGTAAACACTGAAGCTTTCTTT. It translates to CASSRPKGGVNTEAFF.

The V gene is TRBV7-3, the J gene TRBJ2-1, with 7 bases lining up with TRBD1. The V and J ends lost 5 bases and 0 bases, in that order; junction bases with no gene match: 10. Per the germline V gene, CDR1 is SGHTA and CDR2 is FQGTGA. The CDR3 loop spans 17 amino acids. The CDR3, as DNA: TGTGCCAGCAGCCCCCAAGCCAGGACAGGCTCCTACAATGAGCAGTTCTTC. This sequence encodes CASSPQARTGSYNEQFF.

The V gene is TRBV4-2, the J gene TRBJ1-1; unclear D gene. The CDR3 is 15 residues long. Germline CDR1 LGHNA, CDR2 YNFKEQ. V shed 1 base and J shed 1 base, with 10 bases lying between them. The CDR3, as DNA: TGTGCCAGCAGCCAAGCGGGAGTGGGGAACACTGAAGCTTTCTTT. It is translated as CASSQAGVGNTEAFF.

The genes are TRBV6-5 and TRBJ1-1, with 9 bases fitting TRBD1. With 7 bases clipped from V and 10 bases from J, the junction kept 10 bases outside the gene matches. The CDR3 sequence is 13 residues long. Germline V gene sequence: CDR1 MNHEY, CDR2 SVGAGI. CDR3 DNA sequence: TGTGCCAGCAATTCAGGGACAGGGCACGTAGCTTTCTTT. Translation gives CASNSGTGHVAFF.

The chain is built from TRBV5-4 and TRBJ1-3; the D gene is possibly TRBD1 (6 bases). This CDR3 region has 15 residues. CDR1 is SGHNT and CDR2 is YYREEE in the germline V gene (reference sequence). Trimming removed 4 bases at V and 0 bases at J, with 11 bases between. CDR3 region: CASSPGRGSGNTIYF. CDR3 DNA: TGTGCCAGCAGCCCCGGCAGGGGCTCTGGAAACACCATATATTTT.

The chain links TRBV28 to TRBJ1-1; D is undetermined. The germline V gene encodes CDR1 MDHEN and CDR2 SYDVKM. Between the trimmed V and J ends, which lost 5 bases and 3 bases, there was a span of 4 bases. CDR3 length equals 11 residues. For the CDR3, the DNA is TGTGCCAGCAGTACTTACACTGAAGCTTTCTTT. This codes for CASSTYTEAFF.

The CDR3, as DNA: TGTGCCAGCAGCTTATCGTCGGGGGATGAAAAACTGTTTTTT. It translates to CASSLSSGDEKLFF. This rearrangement joins TRBV7-9 to TRBJ1-4, with a tentative D call TRBD1 (5 bases). The V end lost 2 bases, the J end lost 6 bases, and 10 bases lay between the germline ends. The CDR3 loop spans 14 amino acids. Germline V gives CDR1 SEHNR, CDR2 FQNEAQ (reference sequence).

V is TRBV9 and J is TRBJ1-1; 8 positions agree with TRBD1. Losses at the gene ends were 2 bases for V and 4 bases for J; bases not matched to a gene: 10. The CDR3 spans 16 residues. CDR1 and CDR2 from the germline V gene are SGDLS and YYNGEE. The CDR3 is CASSVAGAGGITEAFF. The CDR3 DNA reads as TGTGCCAGCAGCGTGGCCGGAGCAGGGGGCATCACTGAAGCTTTCTTT.

This clone was seen more than once but under ten times. V and J are TRBV11-1 and TRBJ1-1; no reliable D call. The CDR3 covers 14 residues. Trimming shortened V by 0 bases and J by 3 bases, and 8 bases separated the two germline ends. In germline, CDR1 is SGHAT, CDR2 FQDESV (reference sequence). The CDR3 spells CASSLASGDTEAFF. The DNA for the CDR3 is TGTGCCAGCAGCTTAGCGTCCGGGGACACTGAAGCTTTCTTT.

CDR3 sequence: CASSDSVGGSGANVLTF. The CDR3 DNA is TGTGCCAGCAGTGACTCCGTAGGGGGCTCTGGGGCCAACGTCCTGACTTTC. The chain employs TRBV6-4 and TRBJ2-6; tentatively, D is TRBD1 (6 bases). CDR1 is MRHNA and CDR2 is SNTAGT in the germline V gene. The CDR3 is made up of 17 amino acids. The ends were cut back, 0 bases at V and 0 bases at J, with 9 bases in the middle.

J is TRBJ2-7 and V is TRBV2, with 8 bases lining up with TRBD1. The CDR3 sequence is 14 residues long. Germline V gives CDR1 SNHLY, CDR2 FYNNEI. The J segment lost 2 bases and the V segment lost 6 bases, leaving 6 bases of the junction unmatched. The chain's CDR3 is CASRGTGGAYEQYF. The CDR3 DNA reads as TGTGCCAGCAGGGGTACAGGGGGTGCCTACGAGCAGTACTTC.

This chain links TRBV9 with TRBJ1-1; 8 positions agree with TRBD1. This CDR3 has 16 amino acids. Germline V CDR1 and CDR2: SGDLS, YYNGEE. With V trimmed by 3 bases and J by 3 bases, 10 bases remained unmatched. The CDR3 nucleotides are TGTGCCAGCAGCGGTTCTTGGGACAGGTCCTACACTGAAGCTTTCTTT. This translates into CASSGSWDRSYTEAFF.

The V and J genes are TRBV6-6 and TRBJ2-1, with TRBD1 as a possible D gene (6 bases). This CDR3 has 13 residues. Germline assignment: CDR1 MNHNY and CDR2 SVGAGI (reference sequence). Trimming pared 6 bases from V and 6 bases from J, leaving 12 bases between. The CDR3 region is CASSRVGGNEQFF. CDR3 coding DNA: TGTGCCAGCAGCAGGGTAGGGGGCAATGAGCAGTTCTTC.

This clone was recorded once. This chain links TRBV10-3 with TRBJ1-2, with 11 bases lining up with TRBD1. J gave up 8 bases and V 5 bases, and 7 bases lay outside the gene matches. The CDR3 runs 14 residues. Germline V CDR1 and CDR2: ENHRY, SYGVKD. CDR3 protein: CAISLGQGARGYTF. In nucleotides, the CDR3 is TGTGCCATCAGTTTAGGACAGGGGGCACGAGGCTACACCTTC.

The CDR3 sequence is CASSLGGGIEEKLFF. CDR3 nucleotide sequence: TGTGCCAGCAGCTTGGGGGGGGGTATTGAGGAAAAACTGTTTTTT. The chain recombines TRBV7-2 with TRBJ1-4; a weak D match, TRBD1 (5 bases). This CDR3 spans 15 amino acids. CDR1 and CDR2 from the germline V gene are SGHTA and FQGNSA. V shed 3 bases and J shed 8 bases, with 16 bases lying between them.

The V gene is TRBV9, the J gene TRBJ2-3; TRBD2 matches 9 bases. The V and J ends lost 3 bases and 0 bases, in that order; junction bases with no gene match: 5. CDR1 SGDLS and CDR2 YYNGEE come from the germline V gene. The CDR3 is 16 residues long. The CDR3 sequence: CASSARLAASTDTQYF. The CDR3, as DNA: TGTGCCAGCAGCGCCCGACTAGCGGCTAGCACAGATACGCAGTATTTT.

The rearrangement uses TRBV29-1 and TRBJ2-5, with TRBD2 identical over 7 bases. Germline V CDR1 and CDR2: SQVTM, ANQGSEA. Trimming took 8 bases from V and 0 from J; bases not matched to a gene: 3. The CDR3 is made up of 12 amino acids. The CDR3 region has the DNA TGCAGCTTCCGGGGGGACCAAGAGACCCAGTACTTC. Translated: CSFRGDQETQYF.

The rearrangement uses TRBV15 and TRBJ1-2; TRBD1 matches 7 bases. Germline trimming cut 3 bases from V and 1 base from J; bases unmatched to any gene: 5. CDR3 length: 15 amino acids. Looked up from germline, CDR1 is LNHNV and CDR2 is YYDKDF (reference sequence). CDR3 coding DNA: TGTGCCACCAGCAGTGCTCGACAGGGTAACTATGGCTACACCTTC. It codes for CATSSARQGNYGYTF.

The CDR3 bases are TGTGCCTGGAGTTGGGACAGGGCCTCCTACGAGCAGTACTTC. Its translation: CAWSWDRASYEQYF. This rearrangement joins TRBV30 to TRBJ2-5, with 9 bases aligning to TRBD1. The end of the DNA aligns better with TRBJ2-7, so the J call may be wrong. The CDR3 covers 14 residues. CDR1 and CDR2 from the germline V gene are GTSNPN and SVGIG (reference sequence).

V is TRBV9 and J is TRBJ2-2; D might be TRBD1 (6 bases). The CDR3 is 15 amino acids. Germline V lookup: CDR1 SGDLS, CDR2 YYNGEE. Trimming removed 4 bases at V and 5 bases at J, with 15 bases between. The CDR3 spells CASSRDRPGTGELFF. The CDR3, as DNA: TGTGCCAGCAGCCGAGACAGGCCGGGTACCGGGGAGCTGTTTTTT.

The chain carries TRBV29-1 and TRBJ1-4; D possibly corresponds to TRBD1 (5 bases). CDR1 is SQVTM, CDR2 ANQGSEA, per germline. The CDR3 sequence is 12 residues long. CDR3 coding DNA: TGCAGTGGATGGAGGGGTGGTGAAAAACTGTTTTTT. As protein: CSGWRGGEKLFF.

The chain has TRBV18 and TRBJ2-7; 12 bases agree with TRBD2. V lost 3 bases, J lost 5 bases, and 8 bases stayed unmatched. The CDR3 extends over 16 amino acids. In germline, CDR1 is KGHSH, CDR2 LQKENI. The CDR3 region has the DNA TGTGCCAGCTCACCTCGACTAGCGGGAGAGGTCCACGAGCAGTACTTC. Translation gives CASSPRLAGEVHEQYF.

The chain links TRBV6-1 to TRBJ1-3; D possibly corresponds to TRBD1 (6 bases). V was cut by 4 bases and J by 0 bases, with 13 bases left in between. The V gene's germline CDR1 is MNHNS and CDR2 SASEGT. The CDR3 runs 16 residues. The CDR3 DNA reads as TGTGCCAGCAGTGTAAAACAGGGCTACTCTGGAAACACCATATATTTT. It encodes CASSVKQGYSGNTIYF.

This clone has just one count. The chain employs TRBV7-2 and TRBJ2-5, with TRBD2 identical over 9 bases. The length of the CDR3 is 14 residues. V was pared by 3 bases and J by 4 bases, with 3 bases of the junction left unmatched. Germline values: CDR1 SGHTA, CDR2 FQGNSA. This CDR3 is CASSLSSGGETQYF. CDR3 sequence (DNA): TGTGCCAGCAGCTTGAGTAGCGGGGGAGAGACCCAGTACTTC.

The rearrangement uses TRBV10-1 and TRBJ2-2; tentatively, D is TRBD2 (5 bases). CDR3 length equals 16 residues. The germline V gene encodes CDR1 WNHNN and CDR2 SYGVQD (reference sequence). V was trimmed by 2 bases and J by 1 base, leaving 11 bases between them. This CDR3 is CASSEGAGLNTGELFF. CDR3 nucleotides: TGCGCCAGCAGTGAGGGTGCGGGTTTGAACACCGGGGAGCTGTTTTTT.

This rearrangement joins TRBV5-4 to TRBJ2-2; TRBD1 matches 7 bases. Germline CDR1 SGHNT, CDR2 YYREEE (reference sequence). V was clipped by 3 bases and J by 6 bases; unmatched bases: 2. The CDR3 is made up of 13 amino acids. CDR3 coding DNA: TGTGCCAGCAGCTACCAGGGGGCCGGGGAGCTGTTTTTT. Its protein is CASSYQGAGELFF.

J is TRBJ1-1 and V is TRBV7-3; maybe TRBD1 (5 bases). CDR1 and CDR2 (germline): SGHTA, FQGTGA. The CDR3 contains 14 residues. V dropped 4 bases and J dropped 1 base, with 10 bases sitting between them. CDR3 nucleotides: TGTGCCAGCAGCTACCTCAGGGCGAACACTGAAGCTTTCTTT. This gives the protein CASSYLRANTEAFF.